A selection of T cell receptor beta chains follows, all from one sample in a study of siplizumab effects on memory and regulatory T cells. Clones were sequenced by immunoSEQ multiplex PCR, and TCRdb holds only the in-frame ones, with some missing. The sample holds over 100,000 clones, around 93% seen once. Source material: non-Treg CD4+ T cells sorted from blood. The receptor source for this set is a human donor in good health. Both conserved end residues are part of each CDR3. D genes are given only for firm matches.

j_call: TRBJ2-6; d_call: NA; v_call: TRBV7-2; cdr3_aa: CASRLVRTGANVLTF; cdr3_nt: TGTGCCAGCAGACTGGTCAGAACTGGGGCCAACGTCCTGACTTTC
j_call: TRBJ2-3; d_call: NA; v_call: TRBV9; cdr3_aa: CASSVAGIHADTQYF; cdr3_nt: TGTGCCAGCAGCGTGGCAGGGATACATGCAGATACGCAGTATTTT
j_call: TRBJ2-5; d_call: NA; v_call: TRBV7-3; cdr3_aa: CASSRQAQETQYF; cdr3_nt: TGTGCCAGCAGCCGACAGGCCCAAGAGACCCAGTACTTC
j_call: TRBJ2-3; d_call: NA; v_call: TRBV6-5; cdr3_aa: CASSYVGAPSTDTQYF; cdr3_nt: TGTGCCAGCAGTTACGTAGGGGCTCCTAGCACAGATACGCAGTATTTT
j_call: TRBJ1-1; d_call: TRBD1; v_call: TRBV5-1; cdr3_aa: CASSFIGTGTGDLRF; cdr3_nt: TGCGCCAGCAGCTTTATCGGGACCGGGACAGGGGATTTACGCTTT
j_call: TRBJ1-1; d_call: TRBD1; v_call: TRBV6-5; cdr3_aa: CASGDRATEAFF; cdr3_nt: TGTGCCAGCGGGGACAGGGCCACTGAAGCTTTCTTT
j_call: TRBJ2-2; d_call: TRBD2; v_call: TRBV18; cdr3_aa: CASSPREGPNTGELFF; cdr3_nt: TGTGCCAGCTCACCACGGGAGGGGCCTAACACCGGGGAGCTGTTTTTT
j_call: TRBJ2-7; d_call: NA; v_call: TRBV19; cdr3_aa: CASSAGANYEQYF; cdr3_nt: TGTGCCAGTAGTGCAGGGGCCAACTACGAGCAGTACTTC
j_call: TRBJ2-3; d_call: NA; v_call: TRBV5-1; cdr3_aa: CASSFRTSHGGTQYF; cdr3_nt: TGCGCCAGCAGCTTCCGGACGAGTCATGGGGGTACGCAGTATTTT
j_call: TRBJ1-2; d_call: NA; v_call: TRBV21-1; cdr3_aa: CASSKVRTGIYGYTF; cdr3_nt: TGTGCCAGCAGCAAAGTCCGGACAGGGATTTATGGCTACACCTTC
j_call: TRBJ2-1; d_call: NA; v_call: TRBV15; cdr3_aa: CATSRGRNEQFF; cdr3_nt: TGTGCCACCAGCAGGGGGCGCAATGAGCAGTTCTTC
j_call: TRBJ1-2; d_call: TRBD1; v_call: TRBV5-1; cdr3_aa: CASSLEDGTGRDGYTF; cdr3_nt: TGCGCCAGCAGCTTGGAGGACGGGACAGGGAGGGATGGCTACACCTTC
j_call: TRBJ1-1; d_call: NA; v_call: TRBV5-3; cdr3_aa: CASSLAETHITEAFF; cdr3_nt: TGTGCCAGCAGCTTGGCCGAGACACACATTACTGAAGCTTTCTTT
j_call: TRBJ1-4; d_call: NA; v_call: TRBV5-4; cdr3_aa: CASSLEGAGKLFF; cdr3_nt: TGTGCCAGCAGCTTGGAGGGCGCCGGAAAACTGTTTTTT
j_call: TRBJ2-1; d_call: NA; v_call: TRBV9; cdr3_aa: CASSVAGGPYNEQFF; cdr3_nt: TGTGCCAGCAGCGTAGCTGGCGGGCCGTACAATGAGCAGTTCTTC
j_call: TRBJ2-7; d_call: NA; v_call: TRBV10-3; cdr3_aa: CAISEPSPGYEQYF; cdr3_nt: TGTGCCATCAGTGAGCCGAGTCCAGGGTACGAGCAGTACTTC
j_call: TRBJ1-2; d_call: NA; v_call: TRBV11-1; cdr3_aa: CASSLGNSDGYTF; cdr3_nt: TGTGCCAGCAGCTTGGGGAATAGCGATGGCTACACCTTC